The 13 T cell receptor beta chains presented below share a single source sample, sequenced in a study of T cells in Graves' hyperthyroidism and ophthalmopathy. Regions amplified from RNA transcripts were the TCR beta CDR3 regions. An initial round of RT-PCR targeting the TCR CDR3 relied on the HTBI primer set. TCRdb called the multiplex PCR reads again in MiXCR, with one record for every CDR3 protein. The profile covers about 520,000 distinct CDR3 sequences, with around 22% appearing a single time and about 11% taken by the ten largest. The sequenced sample consisted of blood. The receptors here all came from a woman aged 25 to 45 with Graves' ophthalmopathy.

This clonotype occurred many times. The rearrangement uses TRBV30 and TRBJ2-7; no firm D call. The V end was cut by 1 base, the J end by 2 bases, with 9 bases between. Germline CDR1 is GTSNPN and CDR2 is SVGIG (reference sequence). The CDR3 is 13 amino acids. The CDR3 reads CAWSEGTAYEQYF. In DNA, the CDR3 is TGTGCCTGGAGTGAAGGCACAGCCTACGAGCAGTACTTC.

This clonotype was counted ten times or more. V usage is TRBV5-1 and J usage is TRBJ2-7; 7 nucleotides align to TRBD1. V lost 0 bases, J lost 3 bases, and 3 bases stayed unmatched. The length of the CDR3 is 14 residues. Per germline, CDR1 SGHRS and CDR2 YFSETQ. CDR3 sequence: CASSLAGQIYEQYF. The CDR3 nucleotides are TGCGCCAGCAGCTTGGCGGGACAGATCTACGAGCAGTACTTC.

This clonotype was recorded many times. V gene TRBV6-1 combines with J gene TRBJ2-3; 10 bases align to TRBD2. The J segment lost 3 bases and the V segment lost 0 bases, leaving 0 bases of the junction unmatched. Looked up from germline, CDR1 is MNHNS and CDR2 is SASEGT. The CDR3 has 15 residues. The CDR3 nucleotides are TGTGCCAGCAGTGAAGCAGCGGGGGGGACAGATACGCAGTATTTT. Amino acids: CASSEAAGGTDTQYF.

The chain couples TRBV19 to TRBJ2-5, with 8 bases aligning to TRBD2. Unmatched junction bases numbered 6, after V lost 0 bases and J lost 3 bases. The CDR3 runs 16 residues. The germline gives CDR1 LNHDA, CDR2 SQIVND (reference sequence). For the CDR3, the DNA is TGTGCCAGTAGTATAGACTTCTACGGGGGGGAAGAGACCCAGTACTTC. This codes for CASSIDFYGGEETQYF.

In this sample, this clonotype turned up a few times. The chain couples TRBV7-3 to TRBJ2-7; the D gene could be TRBD1 or TRBD2 (5 bases each). Per the germline V gene, CDR1 is SGHTA and CDR2 is FQGTGA. This CDR3 has 14 amino acids. Deletions cut 5 bases from V and 3 bases from J, with 14 bases between. The chain's CDR3 is CASSPTGRIYEQYF. The CDR3 bases are TGTGCCAGCAGCCCCACGGGACGAATCTACGAGCAGTACTTC. Combining the CDR3 with reference TRBV7-3 and TRBJ2-7 gives the whole variable domain GAGVSQTPSNKVTEKGKYVELRCDPISGHTALYWYRQSLGQGPEFLIYFQGTGAADDSGLPNDRFFAVRPEGSVSTLKIQRTERGDSAVYLCASSPTGRIYEQYFGPGTRLTVT.

In its sample, this clonotype was seen many times. The rearrangement uses TRBV12-3 or TRBV12-4 and TRBJ1-5; D ambiguous. The CDR3 consists of 13 residues. Trimming shortened V by 6 bases and J by 9 bases, and 15 bases separated the two germline ends. For the CDR3, the DNA is TGTGCCAGCAGCAATTCAGGTAATTGGCCCCAGCATTTT. Its protein product is CASSNSGNWPQHF.

This sequence joins TRBV9 and TRBJ1-2; 7 positions agree with TRBD1. Trimming removed 0 bases from V and 2 bases from J; junction bases left unmatched: 4. Germline V gives CDR1 SGDLS, CDR2 YYNGEE. The CDR3 consists of 15 residues. CDR3 in DNA: TGTGCCAGCAGCGTAGGACAGGGTCCAAACTATGGCTACACCTTC. Its protein is CASSVGQGPNYGYTF. The variable domain in full, completed from reference TRBV9 and TRBJ1-2, reads DSGVTQTPKHLITATGQRVTLRCSPRSGDLSVYWYQQSLDQGLQFLIQYYNGEERAKGNILERFSAQQFPDLHSELNLSSLELGDSALYFCASSVGQGPNYGYTFGSGTRLTVV.

This clonotype was found many times. A much larger clone sits a single nucleotide away, making a read error possible. The chain joins TRBV6-1 to TRBJ1-5; unclear D gene. Germline V CDR1 and CDR2: MNHNS, SASEGT. The CDR3 runs to 12 residues. This CDR3 is CAGSDWGQPQHF. CDR3 nucleotide sequence: TGTGCCGGCAGTGATTGGGGTCAGCCCCAGCATTTT.

On this clonotype itself: A much larger clone differs from this one at a single base, so this may be a read error. The chain combines TRBV3-1 with TRBJ2-5, with D possibly TRBD1 on 5 matching bases. Germline CDR1 LGHDT, CDR2 YNNKEL (reference sequence). This CDR3 region has 14 residues. The CDR3 sequence is CSSSQGATLETQYF. Here the CDR3 DNA reads TGTTCCAGCAGCCAAGGGGCAACCCTGGAGACCCAGTACTTC.

This clonotype was seen at least ten times. The chain is built from TRBV28 and TRBJ2-5; the D is unclear. Germline V CDR1 and CDR2: MDHEN, SYDVKM. V was trimmed by 3 bases and J by 2 bases, leaving 7 bases between them. The CDR3 contains 13 residues. The DNA for the CDR3 is TGTGCCAGCAGTTTTTGGGAACAAGAGACCCAGTACTTC. Encoded protein: CASSFWEQETQYF.

This clonotype was picked up many times. V and J are TRBV11-1 and TRBJ2-3; tentatively, D is TRBD1 or TRBD2 (6 bases each). Per germline, CDR1 SGHAT and CDR2 FQDESV (reference sequence). The V end was cut by 5 bases, the J end by 9 bases, with 21 bases between. The CDR3 is 15 amino acids. DNA of the CDR3: TGTGCCAGCAGCCAAGGAGGGGGTCGGGACCAGACGCAGTATTTT. Translation gives CASSQGGGRDQTQYF.

This clonotype was detected only a few times. The chain has TRBV12-3 or TRBV12-4 and TRBJ2-6, with D hard to call. This CDR3 has 14 residues. V lost 6 bases and J 0 bases, leaving 6 bases between the germline ends. The CDR3: CASSDTSGANVLTF. The DNA for the CDR3 is TGTGCCAGCAGCGACACCTCTGGGGCCAACGTCCTGACTTTC.

The chain employs TRBV9 and TRBJ1-1; possible D gene TRBD1, 5 bases. From germline, CDR1 is SGDLS and CDR2 YYNGEE. The CDR3 length is 13 residues. Trimming removed 0 bases from V and 7 bases from J, with 10 bases in between. The CDR3 bases are TGTGCCAGCAGCGTAGGGACACTTGGTGAAGCTTTCTTT. It codes for CASSVGTLGEAFF.